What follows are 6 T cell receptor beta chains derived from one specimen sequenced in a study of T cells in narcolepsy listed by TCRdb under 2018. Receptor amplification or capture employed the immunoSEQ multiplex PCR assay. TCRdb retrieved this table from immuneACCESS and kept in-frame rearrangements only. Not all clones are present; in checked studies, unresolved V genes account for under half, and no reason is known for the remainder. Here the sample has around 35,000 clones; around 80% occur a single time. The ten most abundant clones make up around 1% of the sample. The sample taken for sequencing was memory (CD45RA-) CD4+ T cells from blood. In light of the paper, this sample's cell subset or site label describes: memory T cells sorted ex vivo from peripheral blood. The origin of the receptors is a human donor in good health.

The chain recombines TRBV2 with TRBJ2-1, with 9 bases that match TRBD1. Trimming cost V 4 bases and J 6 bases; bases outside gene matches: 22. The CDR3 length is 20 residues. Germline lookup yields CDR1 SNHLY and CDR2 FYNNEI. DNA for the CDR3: TGTGCCAGCAGTGGCCGCCGGACAGGGGTAGGCTTGCCATGGCCCAATGAGCAGTTCTTC. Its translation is CASSGRRTGVGLPWPNEQFF.

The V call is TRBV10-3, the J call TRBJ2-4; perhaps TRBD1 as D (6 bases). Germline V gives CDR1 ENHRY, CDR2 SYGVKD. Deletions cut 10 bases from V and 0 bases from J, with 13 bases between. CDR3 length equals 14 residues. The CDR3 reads CATGQSLAKNIQYF. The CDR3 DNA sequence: TGTGCCACTGGACAGTCCTTAGCCAAAAACATTCAGTACTTC.

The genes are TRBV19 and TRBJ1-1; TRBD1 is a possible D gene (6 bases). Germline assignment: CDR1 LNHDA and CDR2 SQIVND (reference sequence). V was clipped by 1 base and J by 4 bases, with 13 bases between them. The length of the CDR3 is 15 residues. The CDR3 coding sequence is TGTGCCAGTAGTATAGTGACGGGGGGGGCCACTGAAGCTTTCTTT. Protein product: CASSIVTGGATEAFF.

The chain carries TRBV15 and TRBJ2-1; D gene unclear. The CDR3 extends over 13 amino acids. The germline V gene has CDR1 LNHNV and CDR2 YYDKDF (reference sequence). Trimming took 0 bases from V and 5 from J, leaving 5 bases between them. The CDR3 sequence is CATSRDGDNEQFF. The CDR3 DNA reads TGTGCCACCAGCAGAGATGGCGACAATGAGCAGTTCTTC.

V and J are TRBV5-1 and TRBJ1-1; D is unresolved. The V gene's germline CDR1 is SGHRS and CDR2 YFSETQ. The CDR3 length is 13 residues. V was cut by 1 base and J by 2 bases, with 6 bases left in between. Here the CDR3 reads CASSLSVNTEAFF. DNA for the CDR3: TGCGCCAGCAGCTTGTCCGTTAACACTGAAGCTTTCTTT. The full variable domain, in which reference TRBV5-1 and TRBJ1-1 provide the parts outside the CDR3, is KAGVTQTPRYLIKTRGQQVTLSCSPISGHRSVSWYQQTPGQGLQFLFEYFSETQRNKGNFPGRFSGRQFSNSRSEMNVSTLELGDSALYLCASSLSVNTEAFFGQGTRLTVV.

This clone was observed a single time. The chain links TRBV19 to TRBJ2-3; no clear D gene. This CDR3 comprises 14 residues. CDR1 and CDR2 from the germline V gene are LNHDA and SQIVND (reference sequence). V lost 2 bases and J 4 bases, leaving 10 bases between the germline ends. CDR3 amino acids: CASSILPSADTQYF. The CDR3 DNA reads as TGTGCCAGTAGTATATTACCTTCTGCAGATACGCAGTATTTT.